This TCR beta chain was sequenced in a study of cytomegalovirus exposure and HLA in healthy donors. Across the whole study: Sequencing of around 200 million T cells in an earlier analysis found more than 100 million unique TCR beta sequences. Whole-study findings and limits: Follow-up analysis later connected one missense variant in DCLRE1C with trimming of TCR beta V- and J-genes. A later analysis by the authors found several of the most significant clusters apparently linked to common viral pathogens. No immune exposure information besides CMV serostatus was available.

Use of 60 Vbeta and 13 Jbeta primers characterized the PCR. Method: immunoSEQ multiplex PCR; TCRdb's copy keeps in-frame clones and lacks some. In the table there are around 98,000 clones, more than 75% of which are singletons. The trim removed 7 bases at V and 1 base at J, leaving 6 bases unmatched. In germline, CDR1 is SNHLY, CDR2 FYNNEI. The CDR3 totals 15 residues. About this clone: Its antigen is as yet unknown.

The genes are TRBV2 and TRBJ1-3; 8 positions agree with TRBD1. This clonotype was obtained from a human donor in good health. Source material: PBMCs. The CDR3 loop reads CASKGTGSSGNTIYF. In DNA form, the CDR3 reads TGTGCCAGCAAGGGGACAGGTTCTTCTGGAAACACCATATATTTT.